A selection of T cell receptor beta chains follows, all from one sample in a study of glioma-infiltrating T cells after dendritic cell vaccination. Using immunoSEQ multiplex PCR, the repertoire was profiled, and TCRdb retains in-frame clones only, with some absent. The repertoire includes 80,000 to 95,000 clones, 85% of them detected once, and under 8.5% sits in the top ten. The sample here was blood, taken after dendritic cell vaccination. These receptors were obtained from a human donor with glioblastoma. The CDR3 runs from the conserved cysteine through the conserved F or W. Each record gives: clone size, CDR3 length, V gene, J gene, D gene, CDR3 DNA, CDR3 protein. A D gene is named only where the DNA matches it firmly. Rows may omit the clone size; those that give it use once, few, many or a size class.

.	16	TRBV5-8	TRBJ2-6	.	TGTGCCAGCAGCTTCAACAGGGTCTCTGGGGCCAACGTCCTGACTTTC	CASSFNRVSGANVLTF
few	14	TRBV27	TRBJ1-3	TRBD1	TGTGCCAGCAGTAGGGACAGGGCTGGAAACACCATATATTTT	CASSRDRAGNTIYF
once	15	TRBV19	TRBJ1-1	.	TGTGCCAGTAGTATAGTGAGAGGCCTGAACACTGAAGCTTTCTTT	CASSIVRGLNTEAFF
.	16	TRBV19	TRBJ1-5	.	TGTGCCAGTAGTATAGATCGGGGGGGCGACGGTCAGCCCCAGCATTTT	CASSIDRGGDGQPQHF
.	14	TRBV6-6	TRBJ2-7	.	TGTGCCAGCAGTTACTCACAGGGCTTCGCCGAGCAGTACTTC	CASSYSQGFAEQYF
few	15	TRBV11-2	TRBJ2-1	TRBD2	TGTGCCAGCAGCTTACAGCGGGAGGGCCTCGGTGAGCAGTTCTTC	CASSLQREGLGEQFF
.	15	TRBV5-1	TRBJ1-1	.	TGCGCCAGCAGCTTGAACGGCGGGGGCGAGTCTGAAGCTTTCTTT	CASSLNGGGESEAFF
.	16	TRBV28	TRBJ2-1	.	TGTGCCAGCAGAGGAGGGGACTCGGCGCACTACAATGAGCAGTTCTTC	CASRGGDSAHYNEQFF
.	13	TRBV19	TRBJ1-4	.	TGTGCCAGTATGCGAGGGCTGGGAGAAAAACTGTTTTTT	CASMRGLGEKLFF
.	15	TRBV14	TRBJ2-7	.	TGTGCCAGCAGCCAAGATCGAAGGCAGGAATACGAGCAGTACTTC	CASSQDRRQEYEQYF
.	18	TRBV7-9	TRBJ1-1	.	TGTGCCAGCAGCTTAGACGATGGGGGAGGGGCGGAGAACACTGAAGCTTTCTTT	CASSLDDGGGAENTEAFF
.	15	TRBV5-4	TRBJ2-1	TRBD1	TGTGCCAGCAGCCCGGGACAGGGAACCTACAATGAGCAGTTCTTC	CASSPGQGTYNEQFF
.	13	TRBV29-1	TRBJ2-5	TRBD2	TGCAGCGTTCGGGGGGTTAGACGAGAGACCCAGTACTTC	CSVRGVRRETQYF
.	14	TRBV25-1	TRBJ2-7	.	TGTGCCAGCACCCGGACAGACGGCTCCTACGAGCAGTACTTC	CASTRTDGSYEQYF
.	15	TRBV19	TRBJ2-5	.	TGTGCCAGTAGCCTACTAGGGGACTCGAAAGAGACCCAGTACTTC	CASSLLGDSKETQYF
.	16	TRBV18	TRBJ2-1	.	TGTGCCAGCTCTCCATCGGGGGGCCACTCCTACAATGAGCAGTTCTTC	CASSPSGGHSYNEQFF
.	15	TRBV10-2	TRBJ1-6	.	TGCGCCAGCACCAGAGCGGGGCAGAATAATTCACCCCTCCACTTT	CASTRAGQNNSPLHF
.	16	TRBV5-4	TRBJ2-3	TRBD2	TGTGCCAGCAGCTTGGTTGCTAGCGGGGGGAGGAGGACGCAGTATTTT	CASSLVASGGRRTQYF
.	15	TRBV7-8	TRBJ1-1	.	TGTGCCAGCAGCCGCCAGGAGGGGAGGAACACTGAAGCTTTCTTT	CASSRQEGRNTEAFF
.	15	TRBV18	TRBJ2-3	.	TGTGCCAGCTCACCCTTTTCGTCGGGGGCAGATACGCAGTATTTT	CASSPFSSGADTQYF
.	15	TRBV21-1	TRBJ2-1	.	TGTGCCAGCAGCAAAGGCGGGGGATTCTGCAATGAGCAGTTCTTC	CASSKGGGFCNEQFF
.	14	TRBV2	TRBJ1-1	.	TGTGCCAGCAGTAAGGGGAGGGCTAGGACTGAAGCTTTCTTT	CASSKGRARTEAFF
.	14	TRBV5-6	TRBJ2-1	.	TGTGCCAGCAGCTTGGTGTTCGGGTACAATGAGCAGTTCTTC	CASSLVFGYNEQFF
.	14	TRBV6-5	TRBJ1-6	.	TGTGCCAGCAGTACGGATGGCGGTAATTCACCCCTCCACTTT	CASSTDGGNSPLHF
.	15	TRBV6-5	TRBJ2-7	.	TGTGCCAGCAGTTCTAATAGCGGTACCCTCTACGAGCAGTACTTC	CASSSNSGTLYEQYF
.	19	TRBV29-1	TRBJ2-6	TRBD1	TGCAGCGTTGAAGATTGGCCAGGACAGGGGGGCTCTGGGGCCAACGTCCTGACTTTC	CSVEDWPGQGGSGANVLTF
.	15	TRBV7-7	TRBJ2-1	.	TGTGCCAGCAGCTTAGCAGCAAGCTCCTACAATGAGCAGTTCTTC	CASSLAASSYNEQFF
once	14	TRBV7-9	TRBJ1-4	.	TGTGCCAGCAGCTCGCCAGGGATTAGTGAAAAACTGTTTTTT	CASSSPGISEKLFF
.	15	TRBV2	TRBJ2-3	TRBD2	TGTGCCAGCAGACACCTAGCGGGAGCCACAGATACGCAGTATTTT	CASRHLAGATDTQYF
.	15	TRBV19	TRBJ2-2	.	TGTGCCAGTAGTACCTGGACAGCGAACACCGGGGAGCTGTTTTTT	CASSTWTANTGELFF
.	15	TRBV7-8	TRBJ2-7	.	TGTGCCAGCAGCCAGAGGCGTCAGGGCGGTTACGAGCAGTACTTC	CASSQRRQGGYEQYF
.	16	TRBV7-6	TRBJ2-1	.	TGTGCCAGCAGCTTTTTCAGGCTAGCGAGTTATAATGAGCAGTTCTTC	CASSFFRLASYNEQFF
.	18	TRBV9	TRBJ2-2	TRBD2	TGTGCCAGCACCCGTAGGGGAGGGACTAGCGGGTTCACCGGGGAGCTGTTTTTT	CASTRRGGTSGFTGELFF
.	13	TRBV6-4	TRBJ2-1	.	TGTGCCAGCAGTGACTCGGAGGTTAGTCGGCAGTTCTTC	CASSDSEVSRQFF